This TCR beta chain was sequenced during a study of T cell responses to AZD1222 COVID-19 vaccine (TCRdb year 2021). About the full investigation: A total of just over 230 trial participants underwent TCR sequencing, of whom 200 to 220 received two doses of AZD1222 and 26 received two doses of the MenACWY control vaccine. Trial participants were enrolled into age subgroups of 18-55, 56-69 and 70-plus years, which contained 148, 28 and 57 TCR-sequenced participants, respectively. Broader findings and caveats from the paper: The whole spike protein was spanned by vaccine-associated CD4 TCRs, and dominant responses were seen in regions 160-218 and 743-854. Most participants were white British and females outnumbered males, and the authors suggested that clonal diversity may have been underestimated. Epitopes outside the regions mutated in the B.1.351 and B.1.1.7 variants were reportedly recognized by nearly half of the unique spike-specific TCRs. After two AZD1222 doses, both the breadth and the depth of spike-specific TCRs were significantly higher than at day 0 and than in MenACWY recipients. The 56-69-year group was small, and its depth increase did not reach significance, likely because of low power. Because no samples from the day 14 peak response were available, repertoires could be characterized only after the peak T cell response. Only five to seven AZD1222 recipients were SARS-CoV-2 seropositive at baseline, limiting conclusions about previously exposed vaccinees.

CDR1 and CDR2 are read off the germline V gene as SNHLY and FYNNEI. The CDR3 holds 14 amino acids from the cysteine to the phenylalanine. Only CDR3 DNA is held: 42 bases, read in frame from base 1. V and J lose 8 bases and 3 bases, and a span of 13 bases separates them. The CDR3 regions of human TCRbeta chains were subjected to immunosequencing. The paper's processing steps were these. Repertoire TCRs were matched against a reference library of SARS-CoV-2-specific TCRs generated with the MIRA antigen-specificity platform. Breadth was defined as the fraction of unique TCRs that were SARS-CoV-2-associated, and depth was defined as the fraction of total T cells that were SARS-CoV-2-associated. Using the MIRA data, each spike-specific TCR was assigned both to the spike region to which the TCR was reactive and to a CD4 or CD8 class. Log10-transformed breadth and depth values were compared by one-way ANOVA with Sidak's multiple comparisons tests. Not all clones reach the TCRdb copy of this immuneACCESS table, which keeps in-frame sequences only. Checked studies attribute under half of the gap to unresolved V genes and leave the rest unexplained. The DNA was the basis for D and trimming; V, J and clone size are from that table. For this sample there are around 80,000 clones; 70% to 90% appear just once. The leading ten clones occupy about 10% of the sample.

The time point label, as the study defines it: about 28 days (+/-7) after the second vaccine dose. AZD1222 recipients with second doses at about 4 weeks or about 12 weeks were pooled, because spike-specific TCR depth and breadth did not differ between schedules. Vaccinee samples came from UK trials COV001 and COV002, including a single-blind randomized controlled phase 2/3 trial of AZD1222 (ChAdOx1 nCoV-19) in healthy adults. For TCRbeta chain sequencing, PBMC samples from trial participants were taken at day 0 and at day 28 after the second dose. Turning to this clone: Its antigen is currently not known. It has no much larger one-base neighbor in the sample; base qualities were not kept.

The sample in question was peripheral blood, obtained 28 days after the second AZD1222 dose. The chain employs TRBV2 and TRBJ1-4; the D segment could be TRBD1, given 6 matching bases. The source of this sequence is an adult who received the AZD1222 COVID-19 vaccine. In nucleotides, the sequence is TGTGCCAGCCGAGGGGGTTTATCTAATGAAAAACTGTTTTTT. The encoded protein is CASRGGLSNEKLFF.